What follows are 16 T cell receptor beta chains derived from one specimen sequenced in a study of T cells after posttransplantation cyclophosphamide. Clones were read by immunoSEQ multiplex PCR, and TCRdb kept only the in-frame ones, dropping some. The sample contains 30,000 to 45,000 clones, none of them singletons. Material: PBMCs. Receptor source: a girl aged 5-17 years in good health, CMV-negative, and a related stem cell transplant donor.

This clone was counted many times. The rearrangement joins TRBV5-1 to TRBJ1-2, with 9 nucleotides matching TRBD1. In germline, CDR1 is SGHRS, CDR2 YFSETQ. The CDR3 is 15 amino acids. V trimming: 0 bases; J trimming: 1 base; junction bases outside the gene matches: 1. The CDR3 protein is CASSLETGGNYGYTF. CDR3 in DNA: TGCGCCAGCAGCTTGGAGACAGGGGGTAACTATGGCTACACCTTC.

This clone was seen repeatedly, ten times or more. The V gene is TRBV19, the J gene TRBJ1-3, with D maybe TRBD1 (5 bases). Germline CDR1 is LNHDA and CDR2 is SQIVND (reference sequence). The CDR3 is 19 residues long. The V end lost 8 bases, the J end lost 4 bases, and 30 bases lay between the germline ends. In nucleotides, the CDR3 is TGTGCCAGTTTTAACGCGATGGAGACAGACCGATTTGCGGGAAACACCATATATTTT. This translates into CASFNAMETDRFAGNTIYF.

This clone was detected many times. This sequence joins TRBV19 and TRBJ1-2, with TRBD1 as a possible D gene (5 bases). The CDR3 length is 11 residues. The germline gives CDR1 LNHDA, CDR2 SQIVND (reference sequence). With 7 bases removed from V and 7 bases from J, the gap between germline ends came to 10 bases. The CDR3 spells CASNYRSGYTF. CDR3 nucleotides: TGTGCCAGTAATTACAGGAGTGGCTACACCTTC.

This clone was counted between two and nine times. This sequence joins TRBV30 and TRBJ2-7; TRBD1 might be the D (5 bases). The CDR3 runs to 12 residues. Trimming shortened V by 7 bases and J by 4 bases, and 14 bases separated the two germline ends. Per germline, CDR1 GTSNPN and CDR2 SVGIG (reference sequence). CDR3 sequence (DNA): TGTGCCTTGCAGGGTTTTTCATACGAGCAGTACTTC. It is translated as CALQGFSYEQYF.

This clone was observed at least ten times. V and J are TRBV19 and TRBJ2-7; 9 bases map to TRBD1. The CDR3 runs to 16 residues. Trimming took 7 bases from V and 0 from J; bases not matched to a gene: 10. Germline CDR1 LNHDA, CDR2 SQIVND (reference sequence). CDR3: CASTLTGTGSSYEQYF. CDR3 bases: TGTGCCAGTACCCTAACCGGGACAGGGAGCTCCTACGAGCAGTACTTC. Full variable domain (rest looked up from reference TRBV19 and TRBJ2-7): DGGITQSPKYLFRKEGQNVTLSCEQNLNHDAMYWYRQDPGQGLRLIYYSQIVNDFQKGDIAEGYSVSREKKESFPLTVTSAQKNPTAFYLCASTLTGTGSSYEQYFGPGTRLTVT.

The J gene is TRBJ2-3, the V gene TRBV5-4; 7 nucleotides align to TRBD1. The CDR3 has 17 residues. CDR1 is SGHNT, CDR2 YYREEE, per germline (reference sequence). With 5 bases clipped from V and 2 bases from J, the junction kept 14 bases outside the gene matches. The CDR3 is CASSSPGQLTITDTQYF. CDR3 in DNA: TGTGCCAGCAGTTCTCCGGGACAGTTAACTATCACAGATACGCAGTATTTT.

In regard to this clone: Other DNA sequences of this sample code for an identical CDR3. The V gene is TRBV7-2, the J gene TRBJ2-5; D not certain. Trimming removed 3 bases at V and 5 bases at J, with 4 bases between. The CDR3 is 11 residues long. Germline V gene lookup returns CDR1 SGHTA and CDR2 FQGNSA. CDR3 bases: TGTGCCAGCAGCTTTAGCGAGACCCAGTACTTC. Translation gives CASSFSETQYF.

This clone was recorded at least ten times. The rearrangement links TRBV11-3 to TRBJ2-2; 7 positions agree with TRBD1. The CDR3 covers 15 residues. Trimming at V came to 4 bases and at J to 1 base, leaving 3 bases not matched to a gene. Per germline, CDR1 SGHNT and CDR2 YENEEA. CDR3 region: CASSSRDRNTGELFF. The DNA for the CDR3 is TGTGCCAGCAGCTCCAGGGACAGGAACACCGGGGAGCTGTTTTTT.

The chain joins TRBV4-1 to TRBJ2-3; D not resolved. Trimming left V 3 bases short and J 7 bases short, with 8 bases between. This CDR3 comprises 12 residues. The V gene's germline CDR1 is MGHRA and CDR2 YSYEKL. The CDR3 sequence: CASSQYNNTQYF. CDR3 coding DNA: TGCGCCAGCAGCCAGTACAACAATACGCAGTATTTT.

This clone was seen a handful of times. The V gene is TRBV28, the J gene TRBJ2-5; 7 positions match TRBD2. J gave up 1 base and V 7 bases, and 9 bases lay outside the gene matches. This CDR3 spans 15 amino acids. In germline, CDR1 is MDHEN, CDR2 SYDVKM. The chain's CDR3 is CASIPFAGVQETQYF. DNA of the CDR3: TGTGCCAGCATCCCCTTCGCGGGGGTCCAAGAGACCCAGTACTTC.

The CDR3 loop is CASSLGGGSSYNEQFF. Here the CDR3 DNA reads TGTGCCAGCAGCTTGGGCGGTGGAAGCTCCTACAATGAGCAGTTCTTC. The chain uses TRBV5-6 and TRBJ2-1; D remains ambiguous. The germline V and J ends were trimmed by 0 bases and 0 bases, with 10 bases remaining between them. CDR1 is SGHDT, CDR2 YYEEEE, per germline. The length of the CDR3 is 16 residues.

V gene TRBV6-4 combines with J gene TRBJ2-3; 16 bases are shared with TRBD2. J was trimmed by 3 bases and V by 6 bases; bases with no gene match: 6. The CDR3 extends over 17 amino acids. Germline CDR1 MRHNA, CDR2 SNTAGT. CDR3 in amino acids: CASSPGLAGGSTDTQYF. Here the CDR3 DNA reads TGTGCCAGCAGCCCGGGACTAGCGGGAGGGAGTACAGATACGCAGTATTTT.

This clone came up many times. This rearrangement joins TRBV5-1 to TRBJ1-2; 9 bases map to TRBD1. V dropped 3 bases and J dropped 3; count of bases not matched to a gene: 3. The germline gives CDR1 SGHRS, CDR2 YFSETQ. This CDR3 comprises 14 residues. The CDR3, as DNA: TGCGCCAGCAGCTCGGGGGACAGGGACTATGGCTACACCTTC. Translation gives CASSSGDRDYGYTF.

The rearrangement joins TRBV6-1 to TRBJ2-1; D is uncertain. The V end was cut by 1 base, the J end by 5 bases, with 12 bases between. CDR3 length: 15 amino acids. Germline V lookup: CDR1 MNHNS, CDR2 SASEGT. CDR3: CASSEGMKHNNEQFF. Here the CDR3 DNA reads TGTGCCAGCAGTGAAGGAATGAAACATAACAATGAGCAGTTCTTC.

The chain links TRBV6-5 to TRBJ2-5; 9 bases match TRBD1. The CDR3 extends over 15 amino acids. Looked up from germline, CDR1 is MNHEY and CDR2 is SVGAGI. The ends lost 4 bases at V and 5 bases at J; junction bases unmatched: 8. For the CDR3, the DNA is TGTGCCAGCAGTTTCCGGGACAGGGTAGAGGAGACCCAGTACTTC. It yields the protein CASSFRDRVEETQYF.

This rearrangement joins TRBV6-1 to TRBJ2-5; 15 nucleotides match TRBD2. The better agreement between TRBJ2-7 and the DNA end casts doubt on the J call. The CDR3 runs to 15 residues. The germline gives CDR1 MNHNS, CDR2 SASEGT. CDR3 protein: CASTGTSGGPYEQYF. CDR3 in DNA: TGTGCCAGCACCGGGACTAGCGGGGGGCCCTACGAGCAGTACTTC.